This entry lists 16 T cell receptor beta chains sequenced from one sample in a study of T cells in Graves' hyperthyroidism and ophthalmopathy. Amplified regions were TCR beta CDR3 sequences from RNA transcripts. TCR CDR3 regions were first amplified by RT-PCR with HTBI primers. TCRdb used MiXCR to reprocess the multiplex PCR reads, holding one entry per CDR3 protein. Found here are 540,000 or so distinct CDR3 sequences, more than 15% of them singletons; the top ten hold roughly 6.6%. The sample comprised blood. All receptors derive from a woman aged 25-40 years with Graves' hyperthyroidism.

This clonotype was counted ten times or more. The V gene is TRBV30, the J gene TRBJ2-3; 13 nucleotides agree with TRBD2. The CDR3 length is 17 residues. The ends lost 2 bases at V and 4 bases at J; junction bases unmatched: 9. Per the germline V gene, CDR1 is GTSNPN and CDR2 is SVGIG (reference sequence). The CDR3 is CAWSSARTSGRSDTQYF. The CDR3 DNA is TGTGCCTGGAGTTCTGCCCGGACTAGCGGGAGATCAGATACGCAGTATTTT. The variable domain in full, with the rest retrieved from reference TRBV30 and TRBJ2-3, is SQTIHQWPATLVQPVGSPLSLECTVEGTSNPNLYWYRQAAGRGLQLLFYSVGIGQISSEVPQNLSASRPQDRQFILSSKKLLLSDSGFYLCAWSSARTSGRSDTQYFGPGTRLTVL.

This clonotype was counted many times. The J gene is TRBJ2-1, the V gene TRBV27, with D unclear. CDR3 size: 14 residues. Germline CDR1 and CDR2: MNHEY and SMNVEV (reference sequence). The V and J ends lost 2 bases and 8 bases respectively, with 13 bases between them. The CDR3 DNA is TGTGCCAGCAGTTTAGGGCCGCGTTACGATGAGCAGTTCTTC. Its protein is CASSLGPRYDEQFF.

This clonotype was observed many times. The chain couples TRBV28 to TRBJ1-1, with D possibly matching TRBD1 (6 bases). V was clipped by 4 bases and J by 5 bases, with 20 bases between them. The CDR3 is 16 residues long. Looked up from germline, CDR1 is MDHEN and CDR2 is SYDVKM. The DNA of the CDR3 is TGTGCCAGCAGTTCCCCCGGGGGGGGGCAAGGGACTGAAGCTTTCTTT. Translated: CASSSPGGGQGTEAFF.

V usage is TRBV3-2 and J usage is TRBJ1-1; TRBD1 was called by the table and not checked on the DNA. TRBV3-2 is classified as a pseudogene. CDR3 length equals 18 residues. The chain's CDR3 is CASSPGQRGVGQNTEAFF. In DNA, the CDR3 is TGTGCCAGCAGCCCGGGACAGAGGGGGGTAGGGCAGAACACTGAAGCTTTCTTT.

Ten or more counts support this clonotype. The rearrangement links TRBV2 to TRBJ1-2; TRBD1 might be the D (5 bases). The length of the CDR3 is 12 residues. V was pared by 7 bases and J by 3 bases, with 9 bases between. Per germline, CDR1 SNHLY and CDR2 FYNNEI. The CDR3 nucleotides are TGTGCCAGCACGAGGGGTGACTATGGCTACACCTTC. Amino acid sequence: CASTRGDYGYTF. The entire variable domain, with the rest obtained from reference TRBV2 and TRBJ1-2, is as follows: EPEVTQTPSHQVTQMGQEVILRCVPISNHLYFYWYRQILGQKVEFLVSFYNNEISEKSEIFDDQFSVERPDGSNFTLKIRSTKLEDSAMYFCASTRGDYGYTFGSGTRLTVV.

The V and J genes are TRBV7-2 and TRBJ2-1; 9 bases agree with TRBD2. J lost 6 bases, V lost 1 base, and 7 bases had no gene match. This CDR3 is built from 16 residues. Germline CDR1 SGHTA, CDR2 FQGNSA. The CDR3 sequence is CASSLVASGNPNEQFF. CDR3 bases: TGTGCCAGCAGCTTAGTTGCTAGCGGGAACCCCAATGAGCAGTTCTTC.

This clonotype was counted many times. CDR3 nucleotides: TGCAGTGCTAGGTCAGGGGTTTCACGGGGTGGCTACACCTTC. Translated, it gives CSARSGVSRGGYTF. The gene calls are TRBV20-1 and TRBJ1-2, with TRBD1 as a possible D gene (6 bases). CDR1 and CDR2 (germline): DFQATT, SNEGSKA (reference sequence). V dropped 3 bases and J dropped 7 bases, with 18 bases sitting between them. This CDR3 has 14 residues.

This clonotype was observed many times. The chain couples TRBV12-3 or TRBV12-4 to TRBJ1-5; D gene uncertain. The CDR3 sequence is 15 residues long. Deletions cut 3 bases from V and 0 bases from J, with 9 bases between. CDR3 region: CASSFRQVSNQPQHF. CDR3 nucleotides: TGTGCCAGCAGTTTTCGGCAGGTTAGCAATCAGCCCCAGCATTTT.

This clonotype has ten or more counts. This chain links TRBV28 with TRBJ1-1, with 9 bases identical to TRBD1. The CDR3 extends over 14 amino acids. CDR1 is MDHEN, CDR2 SYDVKM, per germline. The trim removed 6 bases at V and 4 bases at J, leaving 6 bases unmatched. CDR3 in DNA: TGTGCCAGCAGAGGACAGGGGATCGGCACTGAAGCTTTCTTT. Its translation: CASRGQGIGTEAFF.

This clonotype was seen only a few times. This chain links TRBV7-9 with TRBJ2-2; no clear D. CDR1 is SEHNR, CDR2 FQNEAQ, per germline (reference sequence). V was pared by 2 bases and J by 4 bases, with 11 bases between. The CDR3 contains 15 residues. The CDR3 DNA sequence: TGTGCCAGCAGCTTATTTGAAATTTCCACCGGGGAGCTGTTTTTT. Protein product: CASSLFEISTGELFF. Full variable domain (rest looked up from reference TRBV7-9 and TRBJ2-2): DTGVSQNPRHKITKRGQNVTFRCDPISEHNRLYWYRQTLGQGPEFLTYFQNEAQLEKSRLLSDRFSAERPKGSFSTLEIQRTEQGDSAMYLCASSLFEISTGELFFGEGSRLTVL.

This clonotype was counted between two and nine times. The V call is TRBV5-4, the J call TRBJ2-1; TRBD2 is a possible D gene (6 bases). This CDR3 comprises 16 residues. Germline V gene sequence: CDR1 SGHNT, CDR2 YYREEE (reference sequence). The V gene lost 0 bases and the J gene lost 9 bases, with 19 bases spanning the gap. In DNA form, the CDR3 reads TGTGCCAGCAGCTTGGCAGGGTCCTACCGCGGGATTGAGCAGTTCTTC. Its translation: CASSLAGSYRGIEQFF.

This clonotype was seen ten or more times. This sequence joins TRBV7-8 and TRBJ2-1; 12 bases are a match to TRBD2. The CDR3 runs to 18 residues. The V gene end was trimmed by 2 bases and the J gene end by 5 bases; junction bases not matched to a gene: 10. CDR1 SGHVS and CDR2 FQNEAQ come from the germline V gene. Written as DNA, the CDR3 is TGTGCCAGCAGCTTAAACAAGCGGGCTAGCGGGAGGGACAATGAGCAGTTCTTC. This encodes CASSLNKRASGRDNEQFF.

In its sample, this clonotype was seen many times. V gene TRBV28 combines with J gene TRBJ2-3, with D possibly being TRBD1 (5 bases). There are 13 residues in the CDR3. Germline CDR1 MDHEN, CDR2 SYDVKM. Trimming shortened V by 2 bases and J by 8 bases, and 11 bases separated the two germline ends. The CDR3, as DNA: TGTGCCAGCAGTTTACCAGGGCCGATTACGCAGTATTTT. This codes for CASSLPGPITQYF.

On this clonotype: A single base separates this from a much larger clone, so it may be a read error. The V gene is TRBV20-1, the J gene TRBJ2-3; perhaps D is TRBD1 or TRBD2 (5 bases each). The CDR3 covers 14 residues. Germline V CDR1 and CDR2: DFQATT, SNEGSKA (reference sequence). Trimming shortened V by 1 base and J by 4 bases, and 12 bases separated the two germline ends. In nucleotides, the CDR3 is TGCAGTGCTAGAGGGGACGGGAAGGCAGATACGCAGTATTTT. Amino acid sequence: CSARGDGKADTQYF.

V is TRBV4-1 and J is TRBJ2-7, with D perhaps TRBD2 (7 bases). CDR3 length equals 16 residues. The germline V gene has CDR1 MGHRA and CDR2 YSYEKL. Trimming took off 4 bases at V and 1 base at J, with 17 bases between the two ends. The CDR3 loop reads CASSRPWTRGSYEQYF. In DNA, the CDR3 is TGCGCCAGCAGCCGTCCCTGGACTAGGGGGTCCTACGAGCAGTACTTC.

This clonotype has a count of ten or more. The chain links TRBV30 to TRBJ1-1; D unclear. Deletions cut 7 bases from V and 3 bases from J, with 9 bases between. There are 11 residues in the CDR3. In germline, CDR1 is GTSNPN, CDR2 SVGIG (reference sequence). CDR3 sequence: CAFHRDTEAFF. The CDR3 DNA sequence: TGTGCCTTCCATAGGGACACTGAAGCTTTCTTT.